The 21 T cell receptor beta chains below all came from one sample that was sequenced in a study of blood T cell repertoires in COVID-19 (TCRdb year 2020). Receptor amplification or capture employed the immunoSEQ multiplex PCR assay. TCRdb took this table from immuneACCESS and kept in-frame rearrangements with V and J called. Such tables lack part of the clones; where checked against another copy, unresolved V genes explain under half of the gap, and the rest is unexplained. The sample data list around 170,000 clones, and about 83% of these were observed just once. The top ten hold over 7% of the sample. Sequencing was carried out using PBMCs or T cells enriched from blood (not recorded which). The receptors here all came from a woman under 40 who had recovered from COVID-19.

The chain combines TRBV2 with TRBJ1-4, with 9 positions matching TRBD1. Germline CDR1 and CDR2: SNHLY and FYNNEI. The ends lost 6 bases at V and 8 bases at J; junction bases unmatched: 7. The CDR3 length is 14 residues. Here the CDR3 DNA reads TGTGCCAGCAGGACCCGGACAGGGGACGAAAAACTGTTTTTT. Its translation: CASRTRTGDEKLFF.

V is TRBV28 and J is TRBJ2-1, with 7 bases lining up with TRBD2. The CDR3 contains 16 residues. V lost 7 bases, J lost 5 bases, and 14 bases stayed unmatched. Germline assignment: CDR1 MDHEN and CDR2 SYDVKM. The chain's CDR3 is CASTTITLRENNEQFF. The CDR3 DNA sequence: TGTGCCAGCACCACTATAACCCTGCGGGAGAACAATGAGCAGTTCTTC.

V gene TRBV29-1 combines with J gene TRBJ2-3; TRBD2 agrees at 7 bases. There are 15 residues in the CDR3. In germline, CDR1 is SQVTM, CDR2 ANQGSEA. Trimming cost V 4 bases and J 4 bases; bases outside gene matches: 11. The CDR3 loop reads CSVVRGSGSPDTQYF. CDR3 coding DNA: TGCAGCGTTGTGCGGGGGTCTGGGTCCCCAGATACGCAGTATTTT.

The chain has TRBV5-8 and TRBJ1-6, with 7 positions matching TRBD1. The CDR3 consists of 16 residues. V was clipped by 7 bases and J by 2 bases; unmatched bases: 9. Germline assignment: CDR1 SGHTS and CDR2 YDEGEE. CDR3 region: CASHAGTETYNSPLHF. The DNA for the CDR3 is TGTGCCAGCCACGCCGGGACAGAAACCTATAATTCACCCCTCCACTTT. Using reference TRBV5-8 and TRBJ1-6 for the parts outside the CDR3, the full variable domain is EAGVTQSPTHLIKTRGQQATLRCSPISGHTSVYWYQQALGLGLQFLLWYDEGEERNRGNFPPRFSGRQFPNYSSELNVNALELEDSALYLCASHAGTETYNSPLHFGNGTRLTVT.

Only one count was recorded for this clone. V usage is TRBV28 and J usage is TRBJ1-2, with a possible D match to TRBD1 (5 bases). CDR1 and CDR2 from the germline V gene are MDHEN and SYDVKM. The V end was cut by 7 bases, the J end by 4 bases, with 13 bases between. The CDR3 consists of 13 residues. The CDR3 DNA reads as TGTGCCAGCAAACGCGGGGCCCCCTATGGCTACACCTTC. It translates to CASKRGAPYGYTF.

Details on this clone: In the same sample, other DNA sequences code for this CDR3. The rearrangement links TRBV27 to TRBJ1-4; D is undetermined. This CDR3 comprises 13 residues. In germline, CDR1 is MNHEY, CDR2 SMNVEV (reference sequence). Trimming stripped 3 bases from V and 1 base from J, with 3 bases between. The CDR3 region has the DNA TGTGCCAGCAGTTTCCGAACTAATGAAAAACTGTTTTTT. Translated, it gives CASSFRTNEKLFF.

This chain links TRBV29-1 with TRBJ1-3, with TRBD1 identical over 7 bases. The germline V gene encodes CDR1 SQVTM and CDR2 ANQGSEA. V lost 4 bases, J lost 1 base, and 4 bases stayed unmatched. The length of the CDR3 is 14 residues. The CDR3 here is CSVGTGVSGNTIYF. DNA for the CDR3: TGCAGCGTTGGGACAGGAGTATCTGGAAACACCATATATTTT.

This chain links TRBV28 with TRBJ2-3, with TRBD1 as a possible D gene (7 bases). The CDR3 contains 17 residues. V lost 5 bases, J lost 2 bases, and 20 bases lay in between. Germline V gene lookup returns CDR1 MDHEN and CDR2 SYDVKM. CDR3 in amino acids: CASSQRRQGGNTDTQYF. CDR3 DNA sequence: TGTGCCAGCAGTCAAAGAAGGCAGGGGGGAAACACAGATACGCAGTATTTT.

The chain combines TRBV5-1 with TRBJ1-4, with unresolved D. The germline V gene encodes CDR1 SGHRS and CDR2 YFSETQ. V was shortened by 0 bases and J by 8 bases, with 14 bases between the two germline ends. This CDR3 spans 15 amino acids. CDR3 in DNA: TGCGCCAGCAGCTTGGGACGTCGGGGAGTCGAAAAACTGTTTTTT. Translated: CASSLGRRGVEKLFF.

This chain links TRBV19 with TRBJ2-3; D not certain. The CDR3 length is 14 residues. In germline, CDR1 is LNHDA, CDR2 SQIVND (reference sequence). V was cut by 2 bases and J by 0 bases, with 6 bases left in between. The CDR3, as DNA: TGTGCCAGTAGTATATTCATTAGCACAGATACGCAGTATTTT. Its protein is CASSIFISTDTQYF.

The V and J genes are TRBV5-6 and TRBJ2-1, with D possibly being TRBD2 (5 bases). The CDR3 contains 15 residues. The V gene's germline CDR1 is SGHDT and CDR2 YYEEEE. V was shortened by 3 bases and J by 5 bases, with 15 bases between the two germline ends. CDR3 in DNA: TGTGCCAGCAGCTCATATACACTAGGTCACAATGAGCAGTTCTTC. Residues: CASSSYTLGHNEQFF.

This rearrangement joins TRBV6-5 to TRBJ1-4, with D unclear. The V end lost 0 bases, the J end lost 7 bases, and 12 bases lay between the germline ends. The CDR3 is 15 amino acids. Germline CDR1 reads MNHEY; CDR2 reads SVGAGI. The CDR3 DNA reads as TGTGCCAGCAGTTACTCGCAAAAGAGGCGTGAAAAACTGTTTTTT. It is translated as CASSYSQKRREKLFF.

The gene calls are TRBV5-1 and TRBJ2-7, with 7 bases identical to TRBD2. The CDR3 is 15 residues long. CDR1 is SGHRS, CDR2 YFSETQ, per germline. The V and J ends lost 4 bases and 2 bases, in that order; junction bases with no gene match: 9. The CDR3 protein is CASSDSGSPTYEQYF. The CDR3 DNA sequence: TGCGCCAGCAGCGATAGCGGGTCACCTACCTACGAGCAGTACTTC.

The CDR3 reads CAWSAARGRVRYEQYF. Written as DNA, the CDR3 is TGTGCCTGGAGTGCCGCCCGAGGGAGGGTAAGGTACGAGCAGTACTTC. The chain joins TRBV30 to TRBJ2-7; 7 bases agree with TRBD2. Germline values: CDR1 GTSNPN, CDR2 SVGIG (reference sequence). V trimming: 1 base; J trimming: 4 bases; junction bases outside the gene matches: 13. There are 16 residues in the CDR3.

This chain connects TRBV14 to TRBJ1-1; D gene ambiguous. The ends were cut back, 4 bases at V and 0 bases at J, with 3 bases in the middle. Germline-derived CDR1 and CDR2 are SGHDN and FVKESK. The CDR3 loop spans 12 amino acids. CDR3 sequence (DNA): TGTGCCAGCAGCCTTATGAACACTGAAGCTTTCTTT. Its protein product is CASSLMNTEAFF.

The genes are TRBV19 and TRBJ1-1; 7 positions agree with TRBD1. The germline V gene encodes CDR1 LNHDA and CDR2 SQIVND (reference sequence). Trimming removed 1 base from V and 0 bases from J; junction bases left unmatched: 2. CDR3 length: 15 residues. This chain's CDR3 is CASSIARGLNTEAFF. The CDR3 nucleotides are TGTGCCAGTAGTATAGCGAGGGGGCTGAACACTGAAGCTTTCTTT.

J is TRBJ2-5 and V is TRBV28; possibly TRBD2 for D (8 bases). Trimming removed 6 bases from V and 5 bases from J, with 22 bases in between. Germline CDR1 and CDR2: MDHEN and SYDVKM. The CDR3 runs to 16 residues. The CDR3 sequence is CASSQHGRGLGETQYF. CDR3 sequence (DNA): TGTGCCAGCAGCCAACACGGGAGGGGGCTAGGGGAGACCCAGTACTTC. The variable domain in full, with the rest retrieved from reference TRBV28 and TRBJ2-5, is DVKVTQSSRYLVKRTGEKVFLECVQDMDHENMFWYRQDPGLGLRLIYFSYDVKMKEKGDIPEGYSVSREKKERFSLILESASTNQTSMYLCASSQHGRGLGETQYFGPGTRLLVL.

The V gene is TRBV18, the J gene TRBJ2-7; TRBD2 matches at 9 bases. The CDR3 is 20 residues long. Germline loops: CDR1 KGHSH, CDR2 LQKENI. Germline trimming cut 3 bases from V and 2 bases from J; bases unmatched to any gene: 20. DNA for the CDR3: TGTGCCAGCTCACCCGACAGGGCTCTACTAGCGGGTCTGAAAACCTACGAGCAGTACTTC. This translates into CASSPDRALLAGLKTYEQYF.

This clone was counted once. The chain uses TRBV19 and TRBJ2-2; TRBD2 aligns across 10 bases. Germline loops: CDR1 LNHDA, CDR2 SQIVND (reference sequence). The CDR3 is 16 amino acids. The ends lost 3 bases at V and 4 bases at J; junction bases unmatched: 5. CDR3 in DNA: TGTGCCAGTAGTATCGGGGGACTAGCGTTCACCGGGGAGCTGTTTTTT. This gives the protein CASSIGGLAFTGELFF.

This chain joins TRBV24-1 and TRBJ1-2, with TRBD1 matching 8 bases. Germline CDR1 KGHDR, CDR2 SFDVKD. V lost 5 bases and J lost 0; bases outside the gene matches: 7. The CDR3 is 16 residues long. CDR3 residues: CATSAGTGRPNYGYTF. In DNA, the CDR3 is TGTGCCACCAGTGCCGGGACAGGCCGACCTAACTATGGCTACACCTTC.

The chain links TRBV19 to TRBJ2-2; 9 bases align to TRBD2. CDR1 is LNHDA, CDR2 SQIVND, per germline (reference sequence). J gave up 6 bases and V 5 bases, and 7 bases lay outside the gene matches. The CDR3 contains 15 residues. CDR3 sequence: CASSLGSGSSGELFF. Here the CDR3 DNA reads TGTGCCAGTAGTCTGGGTAGCGGGAGTTCCGGGGAGCTGTTTTTT.